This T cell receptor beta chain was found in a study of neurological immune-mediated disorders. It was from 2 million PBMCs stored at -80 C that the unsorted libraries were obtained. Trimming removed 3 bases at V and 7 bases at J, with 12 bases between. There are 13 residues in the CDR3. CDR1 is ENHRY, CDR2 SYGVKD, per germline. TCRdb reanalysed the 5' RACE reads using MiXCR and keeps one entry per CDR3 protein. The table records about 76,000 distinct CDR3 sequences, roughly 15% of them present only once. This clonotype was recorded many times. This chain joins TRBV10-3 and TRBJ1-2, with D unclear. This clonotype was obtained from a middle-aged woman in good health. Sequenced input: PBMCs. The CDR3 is CAISESDFLGYTF. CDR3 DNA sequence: TGTGCCATCAGTGAATCGGACTTTCTTGGCTACACCTTC.